Each of the 14 T cell receptor beta chains below was sequenced from the same sample in a study. MiXCR, run by TCRdb on the 5' RACE reads, gives a single entry per CDR3 protein. The sample holds about 61,000 distinct CDR3 sequences, under 35% seen once. The sequenced sample was tumor-infiltrating naive CD4+ T cells sorted from the breast tumor. Subset noted: naive CD4+ T cells, CD4+CD45RA+CD25-. These receptors all stem from a female donor with breast cancer.

The rearrangement links TRBV6-1 to TRBJ1-1, with no clear D. The V end was cut by 5 bases, the J end by 1 base, with 8 bases between. There are 13 residues in the CDR3. In germline, CDR1 is MNHNS, CDR2 SASEGT. The CDR3 spells CASSLVGNTEAFF. The CDR3 region has the DNA TGTGCCAGCAGTCTGGTCGGGAACACTGAAGCTTTCTTT.

The chain uses TRBV24-1 and TRBJ2-6, with D unresolved. Germline CDR1 KGHDR, CDR2 SFDVKD. The CDR3 runs to 19 residues. The V gene lost 3 bases and the J gene lost 1 base, with 18 bases spanning the gap. The CDR3 protein is CATSDRSEIGRSGANVLTF. Written as DNA, the CDR3 is TGTGCCACCAGTGATAGATCAGAAATAGGCCGATCTGGGGCCAACGTCCTGACTTTC.

This clonotype was seen a single time. J is TRBJ2-5 and V is TRBV6-5; no firm D call. With 7 bases removed from V and 4 bases from J, the gap between germline ends came to 10 bases. Germline CDR1 reads MNHEY; CDR2 reads SVGAGI. This CDR3 spans 12 amino acids. CDR3 amino acids: CASKGMGETQYF. Written as DNA, the CDR3 is TGTGCCAGCAAAGGAATGGGAGAGACCCAGTACTTC.

A few counts support this clonotype. CDR3 in amino acids: CATSDSRQLLNEKLFF. The CDR3 nucleotides are TGTGCCACCAGTGATTCCCGACAGCTATTAAATGAAAAACTGTTTTTT. The J gene is TRBJ1-4, the V gene TRBV24-1, with D possibly being TRBD1 (5 bases). This CDR3 spans 16 amino acids. The V end lost 2 bases, the J end lost 5 bases, and 14 bases lay between the germline ends. Germline V gene sequence: CDR1 KGHDR, CDR2 SFDVKD.

V and J are TRBV6-5 and TRBJ1-2, with D unclear. Germline CDR1 and CDR2: MNHEY and SVGAGI. The length of the CDR3 is 13 residues. V was pared by 6 bases and J by 5 bases, with 13 bases between. CDR3 sequence reads: CASRNPSGYGYTF. The CDR3 DNA follows: TGTGCCAGCAGGAACCCGTCGGGGTATGGCTACACCTTC.

The V call is TRBV6-1, the J call TRBJ2-7; no clear D. This CDR3 is 14 amino acids long. The ends were cut back, 5 bases at V and 0 bases at J, with 11 bases in the middle. CDR1 and CDR2 from the germline V gene are MNHNS and SASEGT. The CDR3 DNA follows: TGTGCCAGCAGTCGGGCGGAGAGCTCCTACGAGCAGTACTTC. Amino acids: CASSRAESSYEQYF.

The sample holds a few counts of this clonotype. The chain joins TRBV6-5 to TRBJ1-2, with D possibly being TRBD1 (6 bases). Trimming pared 3 bases from V and 1 base from J, leaving 12 bases between. Germline V gene lookup returns CDR1 MNHEY and CDR2 SVGAGI. This CDR3 spans 15 amino acids. The CDR3 bases are TGTGCCAGCAGTTATACAGGGACGTATAACTATGGCTACACCTTC. Its protein is CASSYTGTYNYGYTF.

This clonotype occurred many times. This chain joins TRBV6-2 or TRBV6-3 and TRBJ2-5; D tentatively reads TRBD1 or TRBD2 (5 bases each). Trimming cost V 4 bases and J 3 bases, with 6 bases left between them. CDR1 is MNHEY, CDR2 SVGEGT, per germline. The CDR3 extends over 12 amino acids. The CDR3 loop is CASSWGKETQYF. CDR3 DNA sequence: TGTGCCAGCAGTTGGGGGAAAGAGACCCAGTACTTC.

The chain employs TRBV19 and TRBJ2-7; D gene uncertain. The CDR3 runs 14 residues. The V end was cut by 3 bases, the J end by 1 base, with 10 bases between. Per germline, CDR1 LNHDA and CDR2 SQIVND (reference sequence). The CDR3 DNA reads TGTGCCAGTAGTATCGATCCTACATCCTACGAGCAGTACTTC. Translated, it gives CASSIDPTSYEQYF.

For this clonotype: One base away lies a much larger clone, so this may be a sequencing read error. The chain employs TRBV5-1 and TRBJ2-1, with D possibly being TRBD2 (6 bases). Germline V CDR1 and CDR2: SGHRS, YFSETQ. This CDR3 region has 14 residues. Here the CDR3 DNA reads TGCACCAGCAGCTTGGGCGGGGCTACCAATGAGCAGTTCTTC. It encodes CTSSLGGATNEQFF.

The chain joins TRBV4-1 to TRBJ1-5; D unclear. V lost 1 base and J lost 7, with 14 bases in between. The CDR3 consists of 15 residues. CDR1 and CDR2 from the germline V gene are MGHRA and YSYEKL. CDR3 bases: TGCGCCAGCAGCCAAGTATGGGCAGGAGGGCAGCCCCAGCATTTT. It yields the protein CASSQVWAGGQPQHF.

The J gene is TRBJ2-1, the V gene TRBV6-5; a possible D gene is TRBD1 (8 bases). Trimming took 4 bases from V and 9 from J, leaving 13 bases between them. This CDR3 contains 13 residues. Germline values: CDR1 MNHEY, CDR2 SVGAGI. This chain's CDR3 is CASSSTGGGEQFF. The CDR3 DNA is TGTGCCAGCAGTTCCACAGGGGGGGGTGAGCAGTTCTTC.

There are a few counts of this clonotype. V is TRBV7-9 and J is TRBJ2-2; D gene unclear. Per germline, CDR1 SEHNR and CDR2 FQNEAQ (reference sequence). This CDR3 has 12 amino acids. V lost 6 bases to trimming and J lost 4 bases, with 6 bases between them. The DNA for the CDR3 is TGTGCCAGCAGTAAAATCACCGGGGAGCTGTTTTTT. Translation: CASSKITGELFF. The full variable domain, rest sourced from reference TRBV7-9 and TRBJ2-2, is DTGVSQNPRHKITKRGQNVTFRCDPISEHNRLYWYRQTLGQGPEFLTYFQNEAQLEKSRLLSDRFSAERPKGSFSTLEIQRTEQGDSAMYLCASSKITGELFFGEGSRLTVL.

The V gene is TRBV4-2, the J gene TRBJ2-2; no definite D call. Germline loops: CDR1 LGHNA, CDR2 YNFKEQ. V was cut by 0 bases and J by 7 bases, with 3 bases left in between. The length of the CDR3 is 12 residues. The CDR3 DNA reads TGTGCCAGCAGCCAAGAGGGCGGGGAGCTGTTTTTT. As protein: CASSQEGGELFF.